This T cell receptor beta chain originates from a study of cytomegalovirus exposure and HLA in healthy donors. Study results and caveats: Certain indistinguishable V segments, among them TRBV6-2 and TRBV6-3, were excluded. Common viral pathogens seemed, in a later analysis, to connect with several of the most significant clusters.

The CDR3 has 15 amino acids. The PCR was carried out with 60 Vbeta primers and 13 Jbeta primers. Data came from immunoSEQ multiplex PCR; TCRdb stores just in-frame clones and leaves some out. The table has more than 70,000 clones, 76% seen once. Worth noting for this clone: Its antigen is still unknown.

Likely unrecorded immune exposures existed in these nominally healthy donors. The sequencing sample was made of PBMCs. The rearrangement joins TRBV21-1 to TRBJ2-5; TRBD1 was called by the table and not checked on the DNA. TRBV21-1 is designated a pseudogene. The receptor was isolated from a man aged 40-50 years in good health and CMV-seronegative. CDR3 amino acids: CASSKPTGGRETQYF. CDR3 coding DNA: TGTGCCAGCAGCAAACCGACAGGGGGCCGGGAGACCCAGTACTTC.